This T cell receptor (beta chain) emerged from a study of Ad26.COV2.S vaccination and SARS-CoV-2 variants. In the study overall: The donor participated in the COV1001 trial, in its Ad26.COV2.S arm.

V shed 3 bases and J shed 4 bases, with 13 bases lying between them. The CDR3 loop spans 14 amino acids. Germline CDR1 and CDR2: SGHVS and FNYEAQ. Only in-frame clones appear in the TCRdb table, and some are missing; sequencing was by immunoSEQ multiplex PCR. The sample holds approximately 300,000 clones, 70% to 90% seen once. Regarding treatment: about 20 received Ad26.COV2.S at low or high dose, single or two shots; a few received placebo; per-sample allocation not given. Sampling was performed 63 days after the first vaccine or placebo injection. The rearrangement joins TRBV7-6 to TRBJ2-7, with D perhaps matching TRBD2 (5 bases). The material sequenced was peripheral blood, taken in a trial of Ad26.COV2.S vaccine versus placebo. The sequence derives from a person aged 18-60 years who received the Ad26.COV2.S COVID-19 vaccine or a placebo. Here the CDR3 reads CASSFQPSGYEQYF. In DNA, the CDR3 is TGTGCCAGCAGCTTTCAGCCCTCGGGATACGAGCAGTACTTC. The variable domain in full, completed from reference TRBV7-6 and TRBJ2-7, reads GAGVSQSPRYKVTKRGQDVALRCDPISGHVSLYWYRQALGQGPEFLTYFNYEAQQDKSGLPNDRFSAERPEGSISTLTIQRTEQRDSAMYRCASSFQPSGYEQYFGPGTRLTVT.